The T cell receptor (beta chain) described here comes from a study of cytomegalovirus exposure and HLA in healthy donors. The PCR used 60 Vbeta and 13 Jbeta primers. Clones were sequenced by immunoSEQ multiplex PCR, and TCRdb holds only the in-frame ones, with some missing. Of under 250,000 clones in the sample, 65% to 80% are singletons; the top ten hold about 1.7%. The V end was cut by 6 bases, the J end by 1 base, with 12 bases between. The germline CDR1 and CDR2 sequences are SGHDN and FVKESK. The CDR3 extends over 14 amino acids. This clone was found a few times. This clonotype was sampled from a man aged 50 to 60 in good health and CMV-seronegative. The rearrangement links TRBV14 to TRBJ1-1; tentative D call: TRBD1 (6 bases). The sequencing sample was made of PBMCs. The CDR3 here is CASSLPGQNTEAFF. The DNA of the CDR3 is TGTGCCAGCAGTCTACCGGGACAGAACACTGAAGCTTTCTTT.